The 22 T cell receptor beta chains presented below share a single source sample, sequenced in a study of blood T cell repertoires in COVID-19. Sequencing used immunoSEQ multiplex PCR; TCRdb keeps in-frame clones, though not all of them. The sample lists roughly 150,000 clones; around 87% were seen once. What was sequenced was peripheral blood. The receptors stem from a woman between 40 and 50 years old with acute or convalescent COVID-19.

This clone is a singleton in its sample. The same CDR3 also results from other DNA sequences found in this sample. This rearrangement joins TRBV9 to TRBJ1-3; D unresolved. Germline loops: CDR1 SGDLS, CDR2 YYNGEE. V was clipped by 0 bases and J by 2 bases, with 3 bases between them. The CDR3 is 13 amino acids. The CDR3 loop is CASSVATGNTIYF. CDR3 nucleotide sequence: TGTGCCAGCAGCGTAGCTACTGGAAACACCATATATTTT.

Comments on this clone: Relative to the germline gene, one junction end is altered; a read error may explain this. This chain connects TRBV12-3 or TRBV12-4 to TRBJ2-3; a weak D match, TRBD1 (8 bases). The CDR3 is made up of 12 amino acids. This CDR3 reads CASNRAGAGGDF. The DNA of the CDR3 is TGTGCCAGCAACCGGGCGGGGGCAGGGGGCGATTTT.

The chain employs TRBV28 and TRBJ2-2; D may be TRBD2 (6 bases). This CDR3 has 16 amino acids. Trimming left V 7 bases short and J 4 bases short, with 19 bases between. CDR1 and CDR2 (germline): MDHEN, SYDVKM. CDR3 amino acids: CASTPRGGDGTGELFF. The DNA for the CDR3 is TGTGCCAGCACCCCCCGCGGAGGGGATGGCACCGGGGAGCTGTTTTTT.

The rearrangement uses TRBV5-1 and TRBJ2-6, with 7 bases that match TRBD1. This CDR3 has 15 amino acids. Per the germline V gene, CDR1 is SGHRS and CDR2 is YFSETQ. The trim removed 4 bases at V and 1 base at J, leaving 2 bases unmatched. The CDR3 DNA reads TGCGCCAGCAGCAAGGGACAGTCTGGGGCCAACGTCCTGACTTTC. Translated, it gives CASSKGQSGANVLTF.

This sequence joins TRBV5-5 and TRBJ2-7; the match to TRBD1 covers 7 bases. This CDR3 has 17 amino acids. Germline lookup yields CDR1 SGHKS and CDR2 YYEKEE (reference sequence). Trimming at V came to 4 bases and at J to 1 base, leaving 14 bases not matched to a gene. The CDR3 is CASSPTVTGFGSYEQYF. In nucleotides, the CDR3 is TGTGCCAGCAGCCCTACGGTGACAGGGTTTGGATCCTACGAGCAGTACTTC.

The chain has TRBV4-1 and TRBJ2-3, with a possible D match to TRBD2 (6 bases). V was pared by 1 base and J by 7 bases, with 9 bases between. The germline gives CDR1 MGHRA, CDR2 YSYEKL. The CDR3 runs to 13 residues. In nucleotides, the CDR3 is TGCGCCAGCAGCCAAGTCGCGGGAAATACGCAGTATTTT. Amino acid sequence: CASSQVAGNTQYF.

The rearrangement uses TRBV3-1 (or the pseudogene TRBV3-2) and TRBJ2-7, with D maybe TRBD2 (6 bases). Trimming cost V 0 bases and J 3 bases, with 12 bases left between them. The CDR3 extends over 15 amino acids. Germline V gene lookup returns CDR1 LGHDT and CDR2 YNNKEL (reference sequence). The CDR3 DNA is TGTGCCAGCAGCCAAGATCCATACGGGAGCTACGAGCAGTACTTC. Its protein product is CASSQDPYGSYEQYF.

This chain uses TRBV19 with TRBJ2-2, with D unresolved. The CDR3 is 14 amino acids. Germline CDR1 is LNHDA and CDR2 is SQIVND (reference sequence). Trimming removed 6 bases from V and 1 base from J, with 9 bases in between. The DNA for the CDR3 is TGTGCCAGTAGGATTATACTGAACACCGGGGAGCTGTTTTTT. Its translation: CASRIILNTGELFF.

CDR3 nucleotides: TGCGCCAGCAGTGAGTTTTTAAACACCGGGGAGCTGTTTTTT. Translated, it gives CASSEFLNTGELFF. The chain uses TRBV10-1 and TRBJ2-2, with D uncertain. CDR3 size: 14 residues. V was cut by 1 base and J by 2 bases, with 5 bases left in between. CDR1 is WNHNN and CDR2 is SYGVQD in the germline V gene (reference sequence).

The genes are TRBV5-1 and TRBJ1-1; 10 positions agree with TRBD1. This CDR3 comprises 15 residues. V was pared by 2 bases and J by 4 bases, with 5 bases of the junction left unmatched. Germline-derived CDR1 and CDR2 are SGHRS and YFSETQ. Here the CDR3 DNA reads TGCGCCAGCAGCTTAGCCGACAGGGGGCTCACTGAAGCTTTCTTT. This translates into CASSLADRGLTEAFF.

The J gene is TRBJ1-2, the V gene TRBV21-1; the table's D call, TRBD1, has no DNA check behind it. TRBV21-1 is a pseudogene locus. The CDR3 length is 18 residues. As DNA, the CDR3 is TGTGCCAGCAGCAAAGCCTCCAGGGGGATAAGGTTGAGCTATGGCTACACCTTC. Translated: CASSKASRGIRLSYGYTF.

V gene TRBV12-3 or TRBV12-4 combines with J gene TRBJ2-1, with 8 bases aligning to TRBD2. This CDR3 is 13 amino acids long. J was trimmed by 7 bases and V by 7 bases; bases with no gene match: 6. The DNA for the CDR3 is TGTGCCAGCATTCGTAGCGGGGCTAATGAGCAGTTCTTC. This gives the protein CASIRSGANEQFF.

This sequence joins TRBV19 and TRBJ2-3; D possibly corresponds to TRBD2 (5 bases). V was cut by 3 bases and J by 0 bases, with 10 bases left in between. The CDR3 consists of 15 residues. Germline V CDR1 and CDR2: LNHDA, SQIVND (reference sequence). The CDR3 loop reads CASSIGSSSTDTQYF. In DNA, the CDR3 is TGTGCCAGTAGTATTGGGTCTAGCAGCACAGATACGCAGTATTTT.

This chain uses TRBV27 with TRBJ1-3; the match to TRBD1 covers 11 bases. The V gene's germline CDR1 is MNHEY and CDR2 SMNVEV (reference sequence). Unmatched junction bases numbered 11, after V lost 3 bases and J lost 4 bases. This CDR3 contains 18 residues. The CDR3, as DNA: TGTGCCAGCAGTTTGAGGGCTGGACAGGGGGCGAAGGGAAACACCATATATTTT. It encodes CASSLRAGQGAKGNTIYF.

The chain couples TRBV2 to TRBJ2-2; D is unresolved. CDR1 SNHLY and CDR2 FYNNEI come from the germline V gene. Trimming stripped 6 bases from V and 2 bases from J, with 13 bases between. This CDR3 is built from 15 residues. CDR3 sequence (DNA): TGTGCCAGCAGGGTTGAGGTTCACAACACCGGGGAGCTGTTTTTT. The encoded protein is CASRVEVHNTGELFF.

This clone occurred once. The gene calls are TRBV28 and TRBJ2-3; 13 nucleotides line up with TRBD2. CDR1 MDHEN and CDR2 SYDVKM come from the germline V gene. The CDR3 contains 18 residues. V lost 5 bases and J lost 1; bases outside the gene matches: 9. CDR3 in amino acids: CASSPLAGGLTGTDTQYF. The DNA of the CDR3 is TGTGCCAGCAGTCCACTAGCGGGGGGGCTTACTGGCACAGATACGCAGTATTTT.

The chain couples TRBV6-5 to TRBJ1-3; perhaps TRBD1 as D (6 bases). In germline, CDR1 is MNHEY, CDR2 SVGAGI. V lost 6 bases to trimming and J lost 4 bases, with 16 bases between them. The CDR3 loop spans 15 amino acids. The CDR3 DNA reads TGTGCCAGCAGAGCCCGGAGCGGGGGCGGAAACACCATATATTTT. Its protein product is CASRARSGGGNTIYF.

The V call is TRBV5-1, the J call TRBJ1-2; possibly TRBD1 for D (6 bases). The V gene's germline CDR1 is SGHRS and CDR2 YFSETQ. The CDR3 totals 15 residues. V was pared by 3 bases and J by 3 bases, with 15 bases between. DNA for the CDR3: TGCGCCAGCAGCTCTTCTGCAGGGGCCTACTATGGCTACACCTTC. Its translation is CASSSSAGAYYGYTF.

This chain joins TRBV7-9 and TRBJ1-4, with 7 bases matching TRBD1. Germline CDR1 is SEHNR and CDR2 is FQNEAQ (reference sequence). V shed 0 bases, J shed 7 bases, and the junction held 5 bases outside the gene matches. The CDR3 has 15 amino acids. This chain's CDR3 is CASSLAGQNSEKLFF. The CDR3 DNA follows: TGTGCCAGCAGCTTAGCGGGACAGAACTCTGAAAAACTGTTTTTT.

This clone was seen just once. The chain joins TRBV7-9 to TRBJ1-2, with 9 bases that match TRBD1. CDR3 size: 15 residues. From germline, CDR1 is SEHNR and CDR2 FQNEAQ (reference sequence). V gave up 0 bases and J gave up 3 bases; unmatched junction bases: 2. CDR3 amino acids: CASSLAGTGHYGYTF. The CDR3 DNA reads as TGTGCCAGCAGCTTAGCCGGGACAGGGCACTATGGCTACACCTTC.

The chain employs TRBV19 and TRBJ1-2; TRBD1 agrees at 7 bases. This CDR3 has 13 amino acids. CDR1 is LNHDA, CDR2 SQIVND, per germline (reference sequence). The V gene end was trimmed by 5 bases and the J gene end by 4 bases; junction bases not matched to a gene: 4. DNA of the CDR3: TGTGCCAGTAGTTCAGGGGGGATCTATGGCTACACCTTC. Translating it yields CASSSGGIYGYTF.

This rearrangement joins TRBV28 to TRBJ1-3; a weak D match, TRBD1 (6 bases). Trimming shortened V by 4 bases and J by 2 bases, and 12 bases separated the two germline ends. The CDR3 has 15 amino acids. Germline V gives CDR1 MDHEN, CDR2 SYDVKM. As DNA, the CDR3 is TGTGCCAGCAGTTCACAGGGAGAAGCTGGAAACACCATATATTTT. Translation: CASSSQGEAGNTIYF.